This T cell receptor beta chain was found in a study of human T cells and chemical hapten exposure. Points from the study as a whole: With regard to DPC sensitization, TCRs above 1 in 1000 frequency did not change.

The CDR3 is made up of 14 amino acids. Germline V gene sequence: CDR1 SGHRS, CDR2 YFSETQ. V lost 4 bases and J 7 bases, leaving 18 bases between the germline ends. Separate cDNA molecules received unique molecular identifiers, which the library attached to them. Each CDR3 protein gets one entry after TCRdb re-called the RACE reads with MiXCR. The sample has roughly 100,000 distinct CDR3 sequences, 9.3% seen once. Regarding this clonotype: The antigen remains undetermined.

Stated time point: patch test 2, 6 weeks after DPC sensitization. Treatment given: therapeutic diphenylcyclopropenone sensitization with weekly scalp DPC. The sample here was whole blood, taken in connection with sensitization to the hapten diphenylcyclopropenone (DPC). The chain carries TRBV5-1 and TRBJ2-7; D is perhaps TRBD2 (7 bases). This sequence was found in a woman between 35 and 50 years old with alopecia areata. Some clones in this sample may be carry-over from other donors' samples. The CDR3 here is CASSGGPAGREQYF. The CDR3 DNA follows: TGCGCCAGCAGCGGGGGCCCAGCGGGAAGGGAGCAGTACTTC.